This T cell receptor (beta chain) stems from a study of T cell responses to AZD1222 COVID-19 vaccine. Overall study findings and caveats: Donors were chiefly white British, with a greater number of females, and clonal diversity was perhaps underestimated.

To note about this clone: Its specificity is not known.

Germline values: CDR1 MDHEN, CDR2 SYDVKM. The CDR3 totals 15 residues. Trimming took 10 bases from V and 4 from J; bases not matched to a gene: 14. This table comes from immunoSEQ multiplex PCR, and its TCRdb copy is limited to in-frame clones, with some not included. The sample holds around 60,000 clones, about four fifths seen once. This TCR was sampled from an adult who received the AZD1222 COVID-19 vaccine. The rearrangement links TRBV28 to TRBJ1-2, with 8 bases matching TRBD1. The source was peripheral blood, collected 28 days after the second AZD1222 dose. The CDR3 loop reads CATRGGRGPVYGYTF. The CDR3 bases are TGTGCCACCCGAGGTGGCAGGGGGCCGGTCTATGGCTACACCTTC.